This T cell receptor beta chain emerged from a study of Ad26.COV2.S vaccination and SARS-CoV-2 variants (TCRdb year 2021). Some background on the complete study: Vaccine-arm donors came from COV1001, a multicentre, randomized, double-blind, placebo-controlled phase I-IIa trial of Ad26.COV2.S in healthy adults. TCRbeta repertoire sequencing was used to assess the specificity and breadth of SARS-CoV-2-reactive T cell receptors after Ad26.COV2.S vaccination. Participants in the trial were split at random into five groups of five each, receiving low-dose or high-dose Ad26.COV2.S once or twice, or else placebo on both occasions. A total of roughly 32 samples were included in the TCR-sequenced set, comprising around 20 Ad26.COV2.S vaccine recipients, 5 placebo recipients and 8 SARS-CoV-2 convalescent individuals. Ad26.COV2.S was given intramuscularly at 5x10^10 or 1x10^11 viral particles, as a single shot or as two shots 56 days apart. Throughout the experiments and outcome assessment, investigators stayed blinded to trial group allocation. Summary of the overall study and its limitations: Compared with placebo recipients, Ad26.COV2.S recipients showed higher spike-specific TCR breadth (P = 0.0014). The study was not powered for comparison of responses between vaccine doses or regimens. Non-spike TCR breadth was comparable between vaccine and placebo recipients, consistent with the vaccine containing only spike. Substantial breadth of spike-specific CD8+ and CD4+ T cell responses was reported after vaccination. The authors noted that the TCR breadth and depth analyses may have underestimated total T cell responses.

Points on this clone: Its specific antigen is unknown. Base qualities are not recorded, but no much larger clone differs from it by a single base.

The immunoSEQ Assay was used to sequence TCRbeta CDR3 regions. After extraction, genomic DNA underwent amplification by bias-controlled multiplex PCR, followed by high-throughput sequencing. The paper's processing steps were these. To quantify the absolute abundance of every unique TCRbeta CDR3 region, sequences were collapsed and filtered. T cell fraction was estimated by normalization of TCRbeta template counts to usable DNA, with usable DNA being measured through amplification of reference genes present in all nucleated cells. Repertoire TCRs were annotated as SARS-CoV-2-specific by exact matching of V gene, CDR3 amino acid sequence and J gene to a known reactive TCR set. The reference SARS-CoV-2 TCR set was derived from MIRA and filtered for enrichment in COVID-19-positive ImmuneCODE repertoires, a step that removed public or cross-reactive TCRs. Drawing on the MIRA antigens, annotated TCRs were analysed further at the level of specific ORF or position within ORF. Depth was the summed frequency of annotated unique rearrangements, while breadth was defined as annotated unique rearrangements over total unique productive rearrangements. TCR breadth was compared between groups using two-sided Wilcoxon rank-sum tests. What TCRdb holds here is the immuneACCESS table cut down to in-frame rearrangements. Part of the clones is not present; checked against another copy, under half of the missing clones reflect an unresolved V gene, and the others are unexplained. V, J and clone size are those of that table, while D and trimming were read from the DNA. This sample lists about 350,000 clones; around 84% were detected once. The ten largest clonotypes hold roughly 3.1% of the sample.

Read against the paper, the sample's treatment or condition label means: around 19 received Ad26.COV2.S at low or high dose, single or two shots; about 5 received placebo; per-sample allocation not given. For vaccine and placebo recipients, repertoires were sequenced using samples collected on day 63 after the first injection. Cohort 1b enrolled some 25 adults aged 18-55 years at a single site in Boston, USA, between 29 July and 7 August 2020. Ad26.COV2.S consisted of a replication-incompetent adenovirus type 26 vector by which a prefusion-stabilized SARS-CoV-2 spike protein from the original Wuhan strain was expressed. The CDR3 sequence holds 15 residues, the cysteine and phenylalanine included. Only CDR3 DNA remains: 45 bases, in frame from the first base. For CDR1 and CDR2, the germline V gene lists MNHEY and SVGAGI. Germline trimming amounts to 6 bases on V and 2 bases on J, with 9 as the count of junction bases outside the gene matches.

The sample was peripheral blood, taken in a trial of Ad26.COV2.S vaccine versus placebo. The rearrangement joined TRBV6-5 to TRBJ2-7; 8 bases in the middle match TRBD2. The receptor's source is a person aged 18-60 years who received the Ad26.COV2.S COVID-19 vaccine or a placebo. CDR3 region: CASSIAGLPPYEQYF. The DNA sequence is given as TGTGCCAGCAGCATAGCGGGACTTCCCCCCTACGAGCAGTACTTC.